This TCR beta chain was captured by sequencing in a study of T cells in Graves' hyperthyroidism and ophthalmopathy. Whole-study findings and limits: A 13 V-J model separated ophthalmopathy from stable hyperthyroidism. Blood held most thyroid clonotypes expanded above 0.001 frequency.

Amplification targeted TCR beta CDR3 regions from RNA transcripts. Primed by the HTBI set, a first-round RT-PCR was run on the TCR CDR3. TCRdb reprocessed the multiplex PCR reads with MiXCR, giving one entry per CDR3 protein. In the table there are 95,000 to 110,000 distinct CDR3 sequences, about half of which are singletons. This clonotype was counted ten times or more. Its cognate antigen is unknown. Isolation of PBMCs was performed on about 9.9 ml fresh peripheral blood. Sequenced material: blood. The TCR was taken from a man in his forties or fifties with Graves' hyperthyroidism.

In nucleotides, the CDR3 is TGCAGTGCTAGAGATCTCGGCCCCGGCGGGCCCGAGCAGTACTTC. Its translation: CSARDLGPGGPEQYF. The chain is built from TRBV20-1 and TRBJ2-7; D may be TRBD2 (5 bases). The CDR3 has 15 amino acids. Trimming took off 0 bases at V and 6 bases at J, with 18 bases between the two ends. Germline values: CDR1 DFQATT, CDR2 SNEGSKA (reference sequence).